This T cell receptor (beta chain) stems from a study of T cells in Graves' hyperthyroidism and ophthalmopathy. The V end was cut by 6 bases, the J end by 2 bases, with 9 bases between. The CDR3 sequence is 13 residues long. The germline V gene encodes CDR1 MNHEY and CDR2 SVGEGT. The CDR3 regions of TCR beta were amplified from RNA transcripts. Researchers ran a first-round RT-PCR on the TCR CDR3 using the HTBI primer set. TCRdb called the multiplex PCR reads again in MiXCR, with one record for every CDR3 protein. In the table there are 350,000 to 500,000 distinct CDR3 sequences, roughly an eighth of which are singletons. This clonotype turned up a few times.

The chain has TRBV6-2 or TRBV6-3 and TRBJ2-3; no reliable D call. The source of this sequence is a woman aged 18 to 35 with Graves' hyperthyroidism. Sequenced sample: blood. The CDR3 nucleotides are TGTGCCAGCAGCCCCGTTTACACAGATACGCAGTATTTT. As protein: CASSPVYTDTQYF.